This T cell receptor beta chain was profiled in a study of technical replicates of blood from a few donors. Sequencing used immunoSEQ multiplex PCR; TCRdb keeps in-frame clones, though not all of them. This sample carries approximately 11,000 clones, roughly 94% of them seen once, and the ten largest clones take 7% to 8.5%. This CDR3 has 16 residues. The V and J ends lost 0 bases and 2 bases, in that order; junction bases with no gene match: 6. Germline assignment: CDR1 SGDLS and CDR2 YYNGEE. This receptor was taken from a human donor in good health. The sequencing sample was made of PBMCs. This chain joins TRBV9 and TRBJ2-7; 9 bases fit TRBD2. CDR3 sequence reads: CASSVVLAGGPYEQYF. For the CDR3, the DNA is TGTGCCAGCAGCGTAGTTTTGGCGGGAGGGCCCTACGAGCAGTACTTC.